This T cell receptor beta chain was retrieved from a study of T cell responses to AZD1222 COVID-19 vaccine. General observations from the study: Nearly half of the spike-specific TCRs reportedly recognize variant regions that carry no mutations. Donors skewed white British and female; clonal diversity was possibly underestimated.

Germline CDR1 LNHDA, CDR2 SQIVND (reference sequence). Trimming removed 7 bases from V and 11 bases from J, with 20 bases in between. The CDR3 length is 13 residues. TCRdb keeps only in-frame clones here, not all; method: immunoSEQ multiplex PCR. The profile covers about 130,000 clones, with approximately 90% appearing a single time and less than 1.3% taken by the ten largest. As concerns this clone: Its antigen remains unidentified.

The sequencing here drew on peripheral blood, taken 28 days after the second AZD1222 dose. This receptor was identified in an adult who received the AZD1222 COVID-19 vaccine. V usage is TRBV19 and J usage is TRBJ1-1; D is unresolved. CDR3 coding DNA: TGTGCCAGTAATGTTGGTAGTGGTCTCGGGGCTTTCTTT. It is translated as CASNVGSGLGAFF.